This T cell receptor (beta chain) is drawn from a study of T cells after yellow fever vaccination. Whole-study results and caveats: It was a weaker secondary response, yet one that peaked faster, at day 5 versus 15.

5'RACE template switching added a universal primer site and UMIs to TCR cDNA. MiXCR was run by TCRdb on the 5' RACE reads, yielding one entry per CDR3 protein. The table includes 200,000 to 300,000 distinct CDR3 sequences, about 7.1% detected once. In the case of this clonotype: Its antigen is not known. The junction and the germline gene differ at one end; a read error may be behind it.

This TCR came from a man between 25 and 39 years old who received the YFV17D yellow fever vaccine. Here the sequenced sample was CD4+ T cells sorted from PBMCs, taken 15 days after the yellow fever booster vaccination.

CDR3 residues: CAISLGEGQYF. CDR3 DNA: TGTGCCATCAGTTTGGGTGAGGGGCAGTACTTC. This chain joins TRBV28 and TRBJ2-7, with D possibly TRBD2 on 5 matching bases. Germline CDR1 MDHEN, CDR2 SYDVKM. The CDR3 length is 11 residues.